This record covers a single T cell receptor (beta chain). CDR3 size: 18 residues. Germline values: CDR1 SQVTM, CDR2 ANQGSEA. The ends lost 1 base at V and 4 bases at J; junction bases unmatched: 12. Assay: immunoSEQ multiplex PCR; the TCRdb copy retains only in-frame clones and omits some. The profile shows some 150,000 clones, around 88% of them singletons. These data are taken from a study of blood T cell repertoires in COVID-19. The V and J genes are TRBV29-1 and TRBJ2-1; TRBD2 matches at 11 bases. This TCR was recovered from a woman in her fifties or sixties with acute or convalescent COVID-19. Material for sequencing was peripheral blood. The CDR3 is CSVEATSGDPRIYNEQFF. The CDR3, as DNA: TGCAGCGTTGAAGCGACTAGCGGGGACCCTCGAATTTACAATGAGCAGTTCTTC.